Presented here are 30 T cell receptor beta chains from one specimen sequenced in a study of T cells in Graves' hyperthyroidism and ophthalmopathy. TCR beta CDR3 regions were amplified from RNA. HTBI primers were employed in a first-round RT-PCR of the TCR CDR3. TCRdb used MiXCR to reprocess the multiplex PCR reads, holding one entry per CDR3 protein. The repertoire holds about 640,000 distinct CDR3 sequences, with more than 12% as singletons. Sequencing input: blood. These receptors all stem from a woman in her 50s with Graves' ophthalmopathy.

This clonotype was counted between two and nine times. This chain connects TRBV4-3 to TRBJ1-1; D gene ambiguous. The CDR3 is 15 amino acids. V dropped 0 bases and J dropped 1 base, with 9 bases sitting between them. Germline V gene sequence: CDR1 LGHNA, CDR2 YSLEER. CDR3 nucleotides: TGCGCCAGCAGCCAAGATTCGGGGAGGAACACTGAAGCTTTCTTT. This encodes CASSQDSGRNTEAFF.

This clonotype was observed at least ten times. V is TRBV12-3 or TRBV12-4 and J is TRBJ2-1, with a tentative D call TRBD1 (6 bases). Trimming removed 7 bases at V and 3 bases at J, with 13 bases between. The CDR3 consists of 14 residues. The CDR3 is CASIVDSNYNEQFF. CDR3 DNA sequence: TGTGCCAGCATTGTGGACAGCAACTACAATGAGCAGTTCTTC.

This clonotype was counted ten times or more. This chain connects TRBV11-2 to TRBJ2-5; the match to TRBD1 covers 9 bases. The V segment lost 3 bases and the J segment 9 bases; nucleotides outside the gene matches: 14. This CDR3 spans 16 amino acids. The germline gives CDR1 SGHAT, CDR2 FQNNGV. CDR3 nucleotide sequence: TGTGCCAGCAGCTTCCTAGGACAGGGGACCGCTAAGGCCCAGTACTTC. Its protein is CASSFLGQGTAKAQYF.

This clonotype was detected ten times or more. As DNA, the CDR3 is TGTGCCAGCAGGTTTAGCGGGAGAACTTATGAGCAGTTCTTC. This gives the protein CASRFSGRTYEQFF. The V gene is TRBV12-3 or TRBV12-4, the J gene TRBJ2-1, with 9 bases fitting TRBD2. V dropped 6 bases and J dropped 8; count of bases not matched to a gene: 8. CDR3 length: 14 residues.

Comment on this clonotype: A much larger clone lies one base from this, so it may be a read error. No conserved phenylalanine or tryptophan ends this CDR3, so it is likely a read error. This chain connects TRBV20-1 to TRBJ2-5; the D is unclear. The V gene's germline CDR1 is DFQATT and CDR2 SNEGSKA (reference sequence). The ends were cut back, 2 bases at V and 2 bases at J, with 0 bases in the middle. The CDR3 extends over 10 amino acids. DNA of the CDR3: TGCAGTGCTAGACAAGAGACCCAGTACCTC. Amino acids: CSARQETQYL.

This clonotype was picked up many times. The chain carries TRBV5-1 and TRBJ1-1, with D perhaps matching TRBD1 (5 bases). This CDR3 is built from 14 residues. Trimming removed 5 bases from V and 2 bases from J, with 13 bases in between. Germline V gene lookup returns CDR1 SGHRS and CDR2 YFSETQ. CDR3 loop: CASSEFGGNTEAFF. DNA of the CDR3: TGCGCCAGCAGTGAATTTGGGGGAAACACTGAAGCTTTCTTT.

At least ten counts were recorded for this clonotype. This CDR3 is CASSSGPRPNQPQHF. The CDR3 region has the DNA TGTGCCAGCAGTTCGGGCCCCCGACCCAATCAGCCCCAGCATTTT. This rearrangement joins TRBV27 to TRBJ1-5, with unresolved D. This CDR3 comprises 15 residues. V was clipped by 4 bases and J by 3 bases, with 13 bases between them. Germline V gene data show CDR1 as MNHEY and CDR2 as SMNVEV (reference sequence).

In this sample, this clonotype turned up many times. The chain has TRBV12-3 or TRBV12-4 and TRBJ2-1; 10 positions match TRBD2. V shed 5 bases and J 2 bases; nucleotides not matched to a gene: 6. This CDR3 is 16 amino acids long. DNA of the CDR3: TGTGCCAGCAGTGGCCTAACTAGCGGGACCTACAATGAGCAGTTCTTC. This gives the protein CASSGLTSGTYNEQFF.

This clonotype was recorded many times. The chain is built from TRBV28 and TRBJ1-4; D is undetermined. V was cut by 8 bases and J by 0 bases, with 10 bases left in between. Germline V CDR1 and CDR2: MDHEN, SYDVKM. The CDR3 length is 14 residues. The CDR3 DNA is TGTGCCAGCGGGCGACCTGCAACTAATGAAAAACTGTTTTTT. Protein sequence: CASGRPATNEKLFF.

This clonotype was seen at least ten times. The gene calls are TRBV7-9 and TRBJ1-5; maybe TRBD1 (6 bases). Trimming shortened V by 1 base and J by 2 bases, and 15 bases separated the two germline ends. Germline-derived CDR1 and CDR2 are SEHNR and FQNEAQ (reference sequence). There are 17 residues in the CDR3. Written as DNA, the CDR3 is TGTGCCAGCAGCTTAGTCGCGGGGGCTGGTGGCAATCAGCCCCAGCATTTT. Its protein is CASSLVAGAGGNQPQHF.

This clonotype was found many times. The CDR3 spells CASSIRQGSRTEAFF. The CDR3 DNA is TGTGCCAGCAGCATAAGACAGGGATCGCGCACTGAAGCTTTCTTT. The chain combines TRBV5-6 with TRBJ1-1; 7 bases align to TRBD1. CDR1 is SGHDT, CDR2 YYEEEE, per germline. Losses at the gene ends were 4 bases for V and 4 bases for J; bases not matched to a gene: 10. There are 15 residues in the CDR3.

In this sample, this clonotype turned up many times. The chain combines TRBV6-1 with TRBJ2-5, with D tentatively TRBD1 (5 bases). The CDR3 spans 13 residues. Germline loops: CDR1 MNHNS, CDR2 SASEGT. V was cut by 4 bases and J by 2 bases, with 8 bases left in between. The CDR3 nucleotides read TGTGCCAGCAGTGGGACATATCAAGAGACCCAGTACTTC. Protein: CASSGTYQETQYF.

This clonotype was detected a few times. This chain uses TRBV19 with TRBJ2-1, with a weak D call TRBD1 (6 bases). This CDR3 has 14 amino acids. Germline loops: CDR1 LNHDA, CDR2 SQIVND (reference sequence). Deletions cut 2 bases from V and 9 bases from J, with 14 bases between. CDR3 sequence: CASSIRTANIEQFF. In DNA, the CDR3 is TGTGCCAGTAGTATACGGACAGCAAATATTGAGCAGTTCTTC.

About this clonotype: A clone one base away is much larger, so this may be a read error. The genes are TRBV12-3 or TRBV12-4 and TRBJ1-5, with D maybe TRBD1 (5 bases). The V and J ends lost 2 bases and 6 bases respectively, with 11 bases between them. There are 14 residues in the CDR3. CDR3 bases: TGTGCCAGCAGTTTATTCCGGGGGGGTCAGCCCCAGCATTTT. This gives the protein CASSLFRGGQPQHF.

This chain joins TRBV30 and TRBJ1-4; TRBD1 agrees at 8 bases. The ends lost 4 bases at V and 5 bases at J; junction bases unmatched: 6. Germline V CDR1 and CDR2: GTSNPN, SVGIG (reference sequence). The CDR3 is 14 amino acids. CDR3 in DNA: TGTGCCTGGACCCAGACAGGGGTGAATGAAAAACTGTTTTTT. Protein: CAWTQTGVNEKLFF.

The chain links TRBV19 to TRBJ2-2; 8 bases match TRBD1. V shed 6 bases, J shed 1 base, and the junction held 10 bases outside the gene matches. The length of the CDR3 is 17 residues. Per germline, CDR1 LNHDA and CDR2 SQIVND (reference sequence). The chain's CDR3 is CASSRDPGTGNTGELFF. The CDR3 DNA follows: TGTGCCAGTAGCAGGGACCCCGGGACAGGGAACACCGGGGAGCTGTTTTTT.

The V and J genes are TRBV20-1 and TRBJ2-5, with TRBD2 identical over 8 bases. The CDR3 runs to 15 residues. Germline V gene sequence: CDR1 DFQATT, CDR2 SNEGSKA (reference sequence). The V segment lost 6 bases and the J segment 5 bases; nucleotides outside the gene matches: 14. The CDR3 DNA reads TGCAGTGCGACCGTGACTAGCGCTGATGGGGAGACCCAGTACTTC. This encodes CSATVTSADGETQYF.

The rearrangement uses TRBV6-1 and TRBJ1-5; tentatively, D is TRBD1 (6 bases). CDR1 is MNHNS, CDR2 SASEGT, per germline. The CDR3 is 14 amino acids. Trimming took 6 bases from V and 5 from J, leaving 14 bases between them. This CDR3 reads CASSSTGRDQPQHF. For the CDR3, the DNA is TGTGCCAGCAGCTCAACAGGGAGGGATCAGCCCCAGCATTTT.

The rearrangement uses TRBV29-1 and TRBJ1-2, with D tentatively TRBD1 (6 bases). The germline V gene encodes CDR1 SQVTM and CDR2 ANQGSEA. This CDR3 contains 12 residues. V lost 6 bases, J lost 8 bases, and 16 bases lay in between. The CDR3 loop reads CSVGAGVIGYTF. As DNA, the CDR3 is TGCAGCGTGGGAGCAGGGGTGATCGGCTACACCTTC.

This clonotype has a count of ten or more. This rearrangement joins TRBV24-1 to TRBJ1-5; maybe TRBD1 (5 bases). This CDR3 is built from 13 residues. The germline gives CDR1 KGHDR, CDR2 SFDVKD. Trimming removed 3 bases at V and 4 bases at J, with 6 bases between. CDR3 DNA: TGTGCCACCAGTGATCCAGGGAATCAGCCCCAGCATTTT. Translation gives CATSDPGNQPQHF.

This clonotype was counted at least ten times. This sequence joins TRBV20-1 and TRBJ2-7; D not resolved. V dropped 0 bases and J dropped 4 bases, with 13 bases sitting between them. Germline lookup yields CDR1 DFQATT and CDR2 SNEGSKA (reference sequence). The CDR3 runs 14 residues. The CDR3 reads CSARDRQILYEQYF. The CDR3 DNA follows: TGCAGTGCTAGAGATAGGCAGATCCTTTACGAGCAGTACTTC.

The chain combines TRBV14 with TRBJ1-5, with D possibly TRBD1 on 6 matching bases. Per the germline V gene, CDR1 is SGHDN and CDR2 is FVKESK. V lost 1 base to trimming and J lost 7 bases, with 8 bases between them. This CDR3 has 13 amino acids. This CDR3 reads CASSQGGPQPQHF. The CDR3 DNA sequence: TGTGCCAGCAGCCAAGGGGGGCCCCAGCCCCAGCATTTT.

This clonotype has a handful of counts. This rearrangement joins TRBV11-2 to TRBJ2-2; the D gene is possibly TRBD1 (5 bases). Germline V gives CDR1 SGHAT, CDR2 FQNNGV. The CDR3 runs to 15 residues. V lost 3 bases to trimming and J lost 5 bases, with 13 bases between them. The CDR3 DNA reads TGTGCCAGCAGCTTTGGCAGATCAGGGACCGGGGAGCTGTTTTTT. Residues: CASSFGRSGTGELFF.

The chain joins TRBV9 to TRBJ1-2; 11 bases align to TRBD1. From germline, CDR1 is SGDLS and CDR2 YYNGEE. The CDR3 runs 13 residues. Trimming removed 3 bases from V and 8 bases from J; junction bases left unmatched: 3. The CDR3 coding sequence is TGTGCCAGCAGCGGCGGACAGGGGGCCGGCTACACCTTC. It is translated as CASSGGQGAGYTF.

The gene calls are TRBV7-2 and TRBJ2-7; TRBD1 agrees at 8 bases. The CDR3 contains 15 residues. V lost 2 bases to trimming and J lost 4 bases; unmatched junction nucleotides: 7. Germline loops: CDR1 SGHTA, CDR2 FQGNSA. CDR3 in amino acids: CASSLRDGQGYEQYF. The CDR3 bases are TGTGCCAGCAGCTTAAGAGATGGACAGGGTTACGAGCAGTACTTC.

This clonotype showed up many times. V and J are TRBV2 and TRBJ2-5; weak D call: TRBD2 (5 bases). CDR1 and CDR2 from the germline V gene are SNHLY and FYNNEI. The CDR3 loop spans 11 amino acids. V was pared by 7 bases and J by 7 bases, with 10 bases between. The CDR3 spells CASNYEGTQYF. Written as DNA, the CDR3 is TGTGCCAGCAACTATGAGGGGACCCAGTACTTC.

This clonotype was recorded at least ten times. The V gene is TRBV4-3, the J gene TRBJ1-5; the D is unclear. Germline V lookup: CDR1 LGHNA, CDR2 YSLEER. V lost 0 bases, J lost 5 bases, and 11 bases lay in between. This CDR3 has 15 residues. Here the CDR3 reads CASSQDRGKHQPQHF. In DNA, the CDR3 is TGCGCCAGCAGCCAAGACAGAGGAAAACATCAGCCCCAGCATTTT.

This clonotype appeared many times. The chain recombines TRBV28 with TRBJ1-5; no definite D call. This CDR3 has 16 residues. With 5 bases removed from V and 4 bases from J, the gap between germline ends came to 18 bases. Germline values: CDR1 MDHEN, CDR2 SYDVKM. The CDR3 is CASSPSPQDQNQPQHF. The CDR3 DNA reads as TGTGCCAGCAGTCCCTCCCCACAAGACCAAAATCAGCCCCAGCATTTT.

V usage is TRBV9 and J usage is TRBJ2-7; D is ambiguous. V lost 0 bases, J lost 7 bases, and 11 bases lay in between. Germline CDR1 and CDR2: SGDLS and YYNGEE. This CDR3 region has 13 residues. CDR3 region: CASSVGSPGEQYF. For the CDR3, the DNA is TGTGCCAGCAGCGTAGGGTCCCCTGGAGAGCAGTACTTC. Looking up the rest from reference TRBV9 and TRBJ2-7 gives the full variable domain: DSGVTQTPKHLITATGQRVTLRCSPRSGDLSVYWYQQSLDQGLQFLIQYYNGEERAKGNILERFSAQQFPDLHSELNLSSLELGDSALYFCASSVGSPGEQYFGPGTRLTVT.

This clonotype was detected many times. The chain employs TRBV7-2 and TRBJ2-2; 11 bases match TRBD2. The J segment lost 8 bases and the V segment lost 1 base, leaving 21 bases of the junction unmatched. The CDR3 consists of 21 residues. Germline V gene sequence: CDR1 SGHTA, CDR2 FQGNSA. The CDR3 loop is CASSLVGDPLVAGGPLGELFF. As DNA, the CDR3 is TGTGCCAGCAGCTTAGTCGGAGACCCCCTCGTAGCGGGAGGGCCATTGGGGGAGCTGTTTTTT. Drawing the rest from reference TRBV7-2 and TRBJ2-2, the complete variable domain is GAGVSQSPSNKVTEKGKDVELRCDPISGHTALYWYRQSLGQGLEFLIYFQGNSAPDKSGLPSDRFSAERTGGSVSTLTIQRTQQEDSAVYLCASSLVGDPLVAGGPLGELFFGEGSRLTVL.